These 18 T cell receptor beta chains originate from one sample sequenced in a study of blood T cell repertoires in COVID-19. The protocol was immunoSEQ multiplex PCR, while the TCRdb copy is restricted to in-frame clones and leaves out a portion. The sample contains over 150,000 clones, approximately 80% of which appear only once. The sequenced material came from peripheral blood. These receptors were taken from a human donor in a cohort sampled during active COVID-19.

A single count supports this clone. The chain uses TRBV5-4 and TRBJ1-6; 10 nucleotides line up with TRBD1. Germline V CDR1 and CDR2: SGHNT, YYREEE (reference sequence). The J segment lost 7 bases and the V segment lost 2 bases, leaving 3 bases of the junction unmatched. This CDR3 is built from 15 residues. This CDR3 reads CASSLGQGGNSPLHF. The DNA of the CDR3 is TGTGCCAGCAGCTTAGGACAGGGGGGGAATTCACCCCTCCACTTT.

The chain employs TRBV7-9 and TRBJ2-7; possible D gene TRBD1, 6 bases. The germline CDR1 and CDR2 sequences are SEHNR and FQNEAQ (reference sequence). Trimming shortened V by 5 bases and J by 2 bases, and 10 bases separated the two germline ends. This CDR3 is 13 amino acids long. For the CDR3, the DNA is TGTGCCAGCAGCATTGGACAGCCCTACGAGCAGTACTTC. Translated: CASSIGQPYEQYF.

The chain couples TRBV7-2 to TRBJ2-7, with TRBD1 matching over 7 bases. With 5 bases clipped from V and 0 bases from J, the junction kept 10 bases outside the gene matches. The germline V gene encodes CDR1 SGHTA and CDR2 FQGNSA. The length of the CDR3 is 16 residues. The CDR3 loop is CASSREQTGYSYEQYF. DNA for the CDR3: TGTGCCAGCAGCCGCGAACAGACAGGGTACTCCTACGAGCAGTACTTC.

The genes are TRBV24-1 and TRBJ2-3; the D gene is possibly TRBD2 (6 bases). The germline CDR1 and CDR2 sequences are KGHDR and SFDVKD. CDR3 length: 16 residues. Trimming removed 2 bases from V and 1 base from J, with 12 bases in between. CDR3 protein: CATSDYRAGRTDTQYF. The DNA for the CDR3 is TGTGCCACCAGTGATTACCGGGCGGGACGCACAGATACGCAGTATTTT.

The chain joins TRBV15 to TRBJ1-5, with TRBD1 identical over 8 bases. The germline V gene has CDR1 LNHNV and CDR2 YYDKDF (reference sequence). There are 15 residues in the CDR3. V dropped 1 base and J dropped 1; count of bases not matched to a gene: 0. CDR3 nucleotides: TGTGCCACCAGCAGAGGGACAGGGAGCAATCAGCCCCAGCATTTT. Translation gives CATSRGTGSNQPQHF.

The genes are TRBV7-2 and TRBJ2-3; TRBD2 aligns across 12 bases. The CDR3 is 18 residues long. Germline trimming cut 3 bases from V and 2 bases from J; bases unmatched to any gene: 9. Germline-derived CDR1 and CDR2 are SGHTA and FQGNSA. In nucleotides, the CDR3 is TGTGCCAGCAGCTTCGGCTCGCTAGCGGGAGGGATCACAGATACGCAGTATTTT. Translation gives CASSFGSLAGGITDTQYF.

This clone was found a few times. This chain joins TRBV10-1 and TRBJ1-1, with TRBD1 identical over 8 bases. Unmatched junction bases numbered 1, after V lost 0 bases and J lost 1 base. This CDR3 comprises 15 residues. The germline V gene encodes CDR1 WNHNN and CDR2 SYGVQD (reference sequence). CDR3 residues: CASSESTGGNTEAFF. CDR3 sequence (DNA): TGCGCCAGCAGTGAGTCTACAGGGGGGAACACTGAAGCTTTCTTT.

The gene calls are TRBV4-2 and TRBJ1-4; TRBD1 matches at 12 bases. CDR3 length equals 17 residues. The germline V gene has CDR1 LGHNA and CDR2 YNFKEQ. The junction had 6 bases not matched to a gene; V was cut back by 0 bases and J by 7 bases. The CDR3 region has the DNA TGTGCCAGCAGCCAAGACGGGACAGGGGGCATGGTTGAAAAACTGTTTTTT. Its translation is CASSQDGTGGMVEKLFF.

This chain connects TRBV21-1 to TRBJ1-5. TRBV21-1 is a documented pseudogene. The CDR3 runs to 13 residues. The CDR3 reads CASTLSIDQPQHF. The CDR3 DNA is TGTGCCAGCACCCTATCCATAGATCAGCCCCAGCATTTT.

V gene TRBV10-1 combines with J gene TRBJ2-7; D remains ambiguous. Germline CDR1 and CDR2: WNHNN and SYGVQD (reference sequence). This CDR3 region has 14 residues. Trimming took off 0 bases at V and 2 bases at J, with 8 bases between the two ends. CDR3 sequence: CASSESTRTYEQYF. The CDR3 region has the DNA TGCGCCAGCAGTGAGTCTACGAGAACCTACGAGCAGTACTTC.

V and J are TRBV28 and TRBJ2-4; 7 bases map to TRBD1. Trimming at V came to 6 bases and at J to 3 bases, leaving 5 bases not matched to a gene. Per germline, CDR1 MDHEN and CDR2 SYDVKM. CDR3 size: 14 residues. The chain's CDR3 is CASRETGSKNIQYF. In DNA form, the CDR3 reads TGTGCCAGCAGAGAGACAGGGAGCAAAAACATTCAGTACTTC.

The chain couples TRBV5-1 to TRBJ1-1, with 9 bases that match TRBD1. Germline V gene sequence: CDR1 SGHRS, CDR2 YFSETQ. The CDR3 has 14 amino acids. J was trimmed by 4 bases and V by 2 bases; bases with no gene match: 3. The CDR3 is CASSLQGASTEAFF. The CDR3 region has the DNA TGCGCCAGCAGCTTACAGGGGGCAAGCACTGAAGCTTTCTTT.

CDR3 in amino acids: CATSGDRAKDTGELFF. In DNA, the CDR3 is TGTGCCACCAGTGGTGACAGGGCGAAGGACACCGGGGAGCTGTTTTTT. The V gene is TRBV24-1, the J gene TRBJ2-2; 7 bases line up with TRBD1. CDR3 length equals 16 residues. The V segment lost 5 bases and the J segment 3 bases; nucleotides outside the gene matches: 8. Germline V gene lookup returns CDR1 KGHDR and CDR2 SFDVKD.

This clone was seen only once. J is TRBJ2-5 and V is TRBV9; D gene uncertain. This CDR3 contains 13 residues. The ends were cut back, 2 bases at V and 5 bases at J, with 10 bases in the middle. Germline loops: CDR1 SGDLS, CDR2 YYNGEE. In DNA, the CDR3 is TGTGCCAGCAGCGTTTCAGTCTCGGAGACCCAGTACTTC. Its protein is CASSVSVSETQYF.

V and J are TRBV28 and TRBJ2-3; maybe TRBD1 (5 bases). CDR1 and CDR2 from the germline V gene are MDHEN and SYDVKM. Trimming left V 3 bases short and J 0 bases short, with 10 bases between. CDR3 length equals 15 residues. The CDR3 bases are TGTGCCAGCAGTTTCTCCAGGGCTAGCACAGATACGCAGTATTTT. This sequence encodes CASSFSRASTDTQYF.

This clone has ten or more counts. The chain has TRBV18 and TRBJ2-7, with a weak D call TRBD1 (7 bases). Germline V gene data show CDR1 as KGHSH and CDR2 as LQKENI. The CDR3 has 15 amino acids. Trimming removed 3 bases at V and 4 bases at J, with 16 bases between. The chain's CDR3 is CASSPSRGDWYEQYF. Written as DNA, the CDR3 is TGTGCCAGCTCACCCTCCAGGGGGGATTGGTACGAGCAGTACTTC.

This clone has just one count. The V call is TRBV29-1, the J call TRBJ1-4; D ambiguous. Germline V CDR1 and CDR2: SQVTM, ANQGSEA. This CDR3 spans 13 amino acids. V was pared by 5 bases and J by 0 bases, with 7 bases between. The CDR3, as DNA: TGCAGCGTTCGGGGTACAACTAATGAAAAACTGTTTTTT. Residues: CSVRGTTNEKLFF.

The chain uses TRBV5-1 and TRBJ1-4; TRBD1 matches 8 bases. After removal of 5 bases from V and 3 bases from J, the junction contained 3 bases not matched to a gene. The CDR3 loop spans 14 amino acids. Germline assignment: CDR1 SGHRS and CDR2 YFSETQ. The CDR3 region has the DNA TGCGCCAGCAGTCGACAGGGGTCTAATGAAAAACTGTTTTTT. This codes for CASSRQGSNEKLFF.